These 14 T cell receptor beta chains were all obtained from the same sample, sequenced in a study of cytomegalovirus exposure and HLA in healthy donors. With 60 Vbeta and 13 Jbeta primers, the PCR was carried out. Produced via immunoSEQ multiplex PCR; TCRdb's table is partial and in-frame only. The profile shows over 55,000 clones, 70% to 85% of them singletons. Sequencing was performed on PBMCs. Receptor source: a man aged 35-49 years in good health and CMV-seronegative.

V gene TRBV7-9 combines with J gene TRBJ1-2; D unresolved. Germline lookup yields CDR1 SEHNR and CDR2 FQNEAQ (reference sequence). CDR3 length: 12 residues. The germline V and J ends were trimmed by 2 bases and 11 bases, with 12 bases remaining between them. CDR3 sequence reads: CASSLSDGEYTF. CDR3 coding DNA: TGTGCCAGCAGCTTAAGTGATGGAGAGTACACCTTC.

The chain employs TRBV11-3 and TRBJ2-3, with 9 bases lining up with TRBD2. V lost 4 bases, J lost 0 bases, and 5 bases stayed unmatched. The CDR3 is 16 residues long. The germline V gene has CDR1 SGHNT and CDR2 YENEEA. In DNA, the CDR3 is TGTGCCAGCAGCTACCTAGCGGGACCGAGCACAGATACGCAGTATTTT. Translating it yields CASSYLAGPSTDTQYF.

V is TRBV6-6 and J is TRBJ2-5; a weak D match, TRBD1 (6 bases). Germline CDR1 is MNHNY and CDR2 is SVGAGI (reference sequence). This CDR3 is 13 amino acids long. With 7 bases removed from V and 0 bases from J, the gap between germline ends came to 9 bases. Here the CDR3 reads CASNGQYQETQYF. The CDR3, as DNA: TGTGCCAGCAACGGACAGTACCAAGAGACCCAGTACTTC.

This rearrangement joins TRBV6-6 to TRBJ1-1; no clear D. CDR1 and CDR2 from the germline V gene are MNHNY and SVGAGI (reference sequence). The CDR3 loop spans 13 amino acids. The ends were cut back, 5 bases at V and 1 base at J, with 8 bases in the middle. The chain's CDR3 is CASSVTQNTEAFF. The CDR3 DNA sequence: TGTGCCAGCAGTGTGACACAGAACACTGAAGCTTTCTTT.

The chain has TRBV6-5 and TRBJ2-7, with unresolved D. The CDR3 contains 14 residues. CDR1 and CDR2 (germline): MNHEY, SVGAGI. Trimming took 7 bases from V and 6 from J, leaving 19 bases between them. CDR3 DNA: TGTGCCAGCAACCCCCCAGGTTACTCATCCGAGCAGTACTTC. Its translation: CASNPPGYSSEQYF.

V is TRBV19 and J is TRBJ1-1, with TRBD1 matching over 9 bases. V gave up 4 bases and J gave up 6 bases; unmatched junction bases: 12. The CDR3 extends over 16 amino acids. The germline V gene has CDR1 LNHDA and CDR2 SQIVND (reference sequence). The CDR3 spells CASSRRDRVGSPEAFF. For the CDR3, the DNA is TGTGCCAGTAGTAGACGGGACAGGGTGGGTTCGCCTGAAGCTTTCTTT.

The V call is TRBV30, the J call TRBJ2-1; the D gene is possibly TRBD1 (5 bases). This CDR3 is built from 14 residues. Germline V gene data show CDR1 as GTSNPN and CDR2 as SVGIG (reference sequence). V lost 0 bases and J 7 bases, leaving 13 bases between the germline ends. Here the CDR3 DNA reads TGTGCCTGGAGTGTAGCTGTCAGGGTGAATGAGCAGTTCTTC. Its translation is CAWSVAVRVNEQFF.

This chain links TRBV27 with TRBJ2-1, with 10 bases matching TRBD1. J gave up 7 bases and V 3 bases, and 9 bases lay outside the gene matches. The germline V gene encodes CDR1 MNHEY and CDR2 SMNVEV (reference sequence). The CDR3 consists of 16 residues. The DNA of the CDR3 is TGTGCCAGCAGTTTCGGGACAGGGGTGGGTAGGAATGAGCAGTTCTTC. It translates to CASSFGTGVGRNEQFF.

This clone was recorded only once. The rearrangement joins TRBV12-5 to TRBJ2-2, with 9 nucleotides matching TRBD2. Germline CDR1 LGHNT, CDR2 FRNRAP. The CDR3 sequence is 18 residues long. V was pared by 6 bases and J by 4 bases, with 15 bases of the junction left unmatched. CDR3 loop: CASGPPGAGGLVTGELFF. CDR3 bases: TGTGCTAGTGGCCCCCCTGGGGCGGGGGGGCTGGTCACCGGGGAGCTGTTTTTT.

In its sample, this clone was seen a few times. This rearrangement joins TRBV6-5 to TRBJ2-3; TRBD2 matches 8 bases. The CDR3 spans 13 residues. Trimming at V came to 6 bases and at J to 7 bases, leaving 6 bases not matched to a gene. Looked up from germline, CDR1 is MNHEY and CDR2 is SVGAGI. The CDR3 loop reads CASRTPGGHTQYF. CDR3 nucleotide sequence: TGTGCCAGCAGGACCCCGGGGGGGCATACGCAGTATTTT.

Only one count was recorded for this clone. The V and J genes are TRBV15 and TRBJ2-5; 12 bases are shared with TRBD2. The CDR3 runs 20 residues. Trimming at V came to 0 bases and at J to 2 bases, leaving 13 bases not matched to a gene. In germline, CDR1 is LNHNV, CDR2 YYDKDF (reference sequence). CDR3 sequence: CATSRDGNLAGGPSQETQYF. The CDR3 DNA follows: TGTGCCACCAGCAGAGATGGGAACCTAGCGGGGGGGCCGTCTCAAGAGACCCAGTACTTC.

V usage is TRBV7-2 and J usage is TRBJ1-4; TRBD1 matches 7 bases. Per germline, CDR1 SGHTA and CDR2 FQGNSA. This CDR3 has 14 amino acids. The ends lost 6 bases at V and 11 bases at J; junction bases unmatched: 12. The CDR3 protein is CASRPGTAQGKLFF. CDR3 DNA: TGTGCCAGCAGGCCCGGGACAGCGCAGGGGAAACTGTTTTTT.

This clone was detected once. The CDR3 DNA is TGTGCCAGCAGATGGACAGGGTTTCATGGCTACACCTTC. Protein product: CASRWTGFHGYTF. The chain employs TRBV5-6 and TRBJ1-2; 8 bases agree with TRBD1. V dropped 5 bases and J dropped 6; count of bases not matched to a gene: 6. CDR1 and CDR2 (germline): SGHDT, YYEEEE. The CDR3 totals 13 residues.

A single count supports this clone. This chain joins TRBV6-6 and TRBJ2-3; D not resolved. Germline V lookup: CDR1 MNHNY, CDR2 SVGAGI (reference sequence). This CDR3 has 12 amino acids. Trimming left V 5 bases short and J 14 bases short, with 17 bases between. CDR3 coding DNA: TGTGCCAGCAGTCCCGGAACATACGGGTGGTATTTT. Amino acid sequence: CASSPGTYGWYF.